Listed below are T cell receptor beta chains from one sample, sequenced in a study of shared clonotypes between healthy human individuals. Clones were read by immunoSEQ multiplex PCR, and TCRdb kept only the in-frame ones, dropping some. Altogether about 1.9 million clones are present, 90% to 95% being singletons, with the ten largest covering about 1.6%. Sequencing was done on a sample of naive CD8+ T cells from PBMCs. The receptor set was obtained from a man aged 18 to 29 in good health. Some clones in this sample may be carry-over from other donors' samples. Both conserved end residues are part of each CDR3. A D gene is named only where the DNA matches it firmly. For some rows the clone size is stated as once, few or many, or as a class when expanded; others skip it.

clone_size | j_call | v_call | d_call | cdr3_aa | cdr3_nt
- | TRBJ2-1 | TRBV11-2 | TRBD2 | CASSFPGLAGDEQFF | TGTGCCAGCAGCTTCCCGGGACTAGCGGGAGATGAGCAGTTCTTC
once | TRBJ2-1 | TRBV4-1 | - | CASRDLGDNEQFF | TGCGCCAGCAGAGACCTTGGCGACAATGAGCAGTTCTTC
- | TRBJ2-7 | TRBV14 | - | CASSQASSDLYSYEQYF | TGTGCCAGCAGCCAAGCATCAAGCGACCTATACTCCTACGAGCAGTACTTC
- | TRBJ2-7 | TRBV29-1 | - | CSVRTSPYEQYF | TGCAGCGTTAGGACATCACCCTACGAGCAGTACTTC
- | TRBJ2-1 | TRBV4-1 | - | CASSPPPARVDEQFF | TGCGCCAGCAGCCCCCCCCCGGCTAGAGTCGATGAGCAGTTCTTC
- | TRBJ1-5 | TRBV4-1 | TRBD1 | CASSQEGMGQGFVPQHF | TGCGCCAGCAGCCAAGAAGGAATGGGACAGGGATTTGTGCCCCAGCATTTT
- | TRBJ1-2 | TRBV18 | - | CASSPPLRQDPNYGYTF | TGTGCCAGCTCACCGCCCCTAAGACAGGACCCTAACTATGGCTACACCTTC
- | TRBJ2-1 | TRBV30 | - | CAWSVDWQPYNEQFF | TGTGCCTGGAGTGTAGATTGGCAGCCGTACAATGAGCAGTTCTTC
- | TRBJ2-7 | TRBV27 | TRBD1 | CASSLRAGGYEQYF | TGTGCCAGCAGTTTAAGGGCAGGGGGCTACGAGCAGTACTTC
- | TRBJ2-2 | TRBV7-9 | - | CASDWTTGELFF | TGTGCCAGCGACTGGACTACGGGGGAGCTGTTTTTT
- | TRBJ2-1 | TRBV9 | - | CASSAPGGQQYNEQFF | TGTGCCAGCAGCGCGCCGGGGGGACAGCAGTACAATGAGCAGTTCTTC
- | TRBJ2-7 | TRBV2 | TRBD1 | CASSTGTGGYEQYF | TGTGCCAGCAGCACCGGGACAGGGGGCTACGAGCAGTACTTC
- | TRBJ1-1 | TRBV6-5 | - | CASSPGQKSEAFF | TGTGCCAGCTCCCCGGGACAAAAATCTGAAGCTTTCTTT
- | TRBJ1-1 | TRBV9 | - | CASSPFNPNTEAFF | TGTGCCAGCAGCCCCTTTAACCCTAACACTGAAGCTTTCTTT
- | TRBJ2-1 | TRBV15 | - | CATSRDKGYLSYNEQFF | TGTGCCACCAGCAGAGATAAGGGCTACTTATCGTACAATGAGCAGTTCTTC
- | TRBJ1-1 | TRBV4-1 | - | CASSPDSGAYEAFF | TGCGCCAGCAGCCCTGACTCGGGTGCTTATGAAGCTTTCTTT
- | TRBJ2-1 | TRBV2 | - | CASLGFPLNEQFF | TGTGCCAGCTTGGGATTTCCCCTCAATGAGCAGTTCTTC
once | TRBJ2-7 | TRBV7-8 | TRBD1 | CASSPNPRTGISYEQYF | TGTGCCAGCAGCCCGAATCCTAGGACAGGTATCTCCTACGAGCAGTACTTC
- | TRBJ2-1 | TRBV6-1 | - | CASSEGGSYNEQFF | TGTGCCAGCAGTGAGGGGGGTTCCTACAATGAGCAGTTCTTC
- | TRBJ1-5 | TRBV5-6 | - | CASSRRHPGSNQPQHF | TGTGCCAGCAGCCGCAGACACCCGGGGAGCAATCAGCCCCAGCATTTT
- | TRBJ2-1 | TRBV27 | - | CASTVYSRLEMTGEQFF | TGTGCCAGCACCGTTTATTCTCGACTCGAAATGACTGGTGAGCAGTTCTTC
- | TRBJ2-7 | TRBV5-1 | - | CASSSPKLTGTYEQYF | TGCGCCAGCAGCTCTCCGAAGCTGACAGGCACCTACGAGCAGTACTTC
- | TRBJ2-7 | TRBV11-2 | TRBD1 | CASSNFRDRQISLLREQYF | TGTGCCAGCAGCAACTTCCGGGACAGACAAATCTCACTCTTACGCGAGCAGTACTTC
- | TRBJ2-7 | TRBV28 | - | CASSLVGRTYEQYF | TGTGCCAGCAGTTTAGTGGGCCGGACCTACGAGCAGTACTTC
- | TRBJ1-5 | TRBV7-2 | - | CASSLGRYSNQPQHF | TGTGCCAGCAGCTTAGGTCGATATAGCAATCAGCCCCAGCATTTT
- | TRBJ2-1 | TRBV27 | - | CASSPDWGTDNEQFF | TGTGCCAGCAGCCCGGACTGGGGAACCGACAATGAGCAGTTCTTC
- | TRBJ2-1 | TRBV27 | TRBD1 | CASSPRDRAVNEQFF | TGTGCCAGCAGTCCGCGGGACAGGGCGGTCAATGAGCAGTTCTTC
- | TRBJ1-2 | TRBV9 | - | CASSTKGGLREFYGYTF | TGTGCCAGCAGCACCAAGGGGGGGCTGAGGGAATTTTATGGCTACACCTTC
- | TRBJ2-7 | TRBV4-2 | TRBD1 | CASSQDQRTGGAYEQYF | TGTGCCAGCAGCCAAGATCAACGGACAGGGGGTGCCTACGAGCAGTACTTC
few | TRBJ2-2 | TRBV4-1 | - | CGSGQNAGELFF | TGCGGCTCGGGGCAGAACGCCGGGGAGCTGTTTTTT
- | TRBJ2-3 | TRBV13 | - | CASSLLRLLSGDTQYF | TGTGCCAGCAGCTTATTAAGACTCCTAAGTGGGGATACGCAGTATTTT
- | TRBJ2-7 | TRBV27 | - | CASSSPMGVDFEQYF | TGTGCCAGCAGCTCCCCGATGGGGGTGGACTTCGAGCAGTACTTC
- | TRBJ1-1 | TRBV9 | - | CASSPGRLNTEAFF | TGTGCCAGCAGCCCCGGACGGCTGAACACTGAAGCTTTCTTT
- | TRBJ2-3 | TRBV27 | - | CASSLNGPYNTDTQYF | TGTGCCAGCAGTTTAAACGGGCCGTATAACACAGATACGCAGTATTTT
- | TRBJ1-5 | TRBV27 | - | CASSFRGGNQPQHF | TGTGCCAGCAGTTTCAGGGGTGGCAATCAGCCCCAGCATTTT
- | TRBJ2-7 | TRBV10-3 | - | CAIRVGVDYEQYF | TGTGCCATCAGGGTGGGGGTTGATTACGAGCAGTACTTC
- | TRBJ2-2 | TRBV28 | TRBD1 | CASRDFGTARNTGELFF | TGTGCCAGCAGGGATTTTGGGACAGCTAGGAACACCGGGGAGCTGTTTTTT
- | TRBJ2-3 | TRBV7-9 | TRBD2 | CASSLTSAGTDTQYF | TGTGCCAGCAGCTTGACTAGCGCGGGCACAGATACGCAGTATTTT